Each of the 18 T cell receptor beta chains below was sequenced from the same sample in a study of CD8+ T cells in alopecia areata. The treatment is: oral pan-JAK inhibitor, 5-10 mg twice daily. Once RNA had been extracted, it was reverse transcribed into cDNA to act as the sequencing template. Clones were read by immunoSEQ multiplex PCR, and TCRdb kept only the in-frame ones, dropping some. The profile shows 150,000 to 200,000 clones, roughly 60% of them singletons. This specimen consisted of CD4+ T cells sorted from blood, obtained at week 24, from a patient treated with tofacitinib. The receptors shown here come from a human donor with alopecia areata.

This clone was detected a few times. J is TRBJ1-6 and V is TRBV30; D is possibly TRBD1 (5 bases). The CDR3 sequence is 15 residues long. The ends were cut back, 3 bases at V and 10 bases at J, with 19 bases in the middle. Germline V lookup: CDR1 GTSNPN, CDR2 SVGIG (reference sequence). The CDR3 DNA reads as TGTGCCTGGAGACTCCGGGACCTAAAGGGGTCACCCCTCCACTTT. The encoded protein is CAWRLRDLKGSPLHF.

This sequence joins TRBV15 and TRBJ2-5; D remains ambiguous. CDR1 and CDR2 from the germline V gene are LNHNV and YYDKDF (reference sequence). CDR3 length: 14 residues. Trimming removed 1 base from V and 4 bases from J, with 10 bases in between. The CDR3: CATSRGGSTETQYF. In DNA form, the CDR3 reads TGTGCCACCAGCAGAGGTGGTAGCACAGAGACCCAGTACTTC.

The chain carries TRBV25-1 and TRBJ2-5, with a tentative D call TRBD2 (6 bases). The CDR3 contains 17 residues. Germline V lookup: CDR1 MGHDK, CDR2 SYGVNS. V was clipped by 6 bases and J by 5 bases, with 25 bases between them. The CDR3 is CASRIGGTSDVVETQYF. The CDR3 DNA sequence: TGTGCCAGCAGGATTGGAGGGACCTCCGATGTGGTTGAGACCCAGTACTTC.

This chain connects TRBV23-1 to TRBJ2-7; D perhaps matches TRBD1 (6 bases). TRBV23-1 is given ORF status, its function remaining uncertain. The CDR3 totals 13 residues. The V end was cut by 6 bases, the J end by 6 bases, with 15 bases between. CDR3 DNA sequence: TGCGCCAGCAGACAGGGACCCTTCGGCGAGCAGTACTTC. As protein: CASRQGPFGEQYF.

The count of this clone is one. The chain carries TRBV29-1 and TRBJ2-2; possibly TRBD2 for D (6 bases). Germline V gives CDR1 SQVTM, CDR2 ANQGSEA. CDR3 length: 13 amino acids. The ends were cut back, 4 bases at V and 5 bases at J, with 11 bases in the middle. CDR3 amino acids: CSVVFGGTGELFF. CDR3 bases: TGCAGCGTTGTTTTCGGGGGAACCGGGGAGCTGTTTTTT.

V gene TRBV29-1 combines with J gene TRBJ1-1, with D tentatively TRBD1 (5 bases). Deletions cut 8 bases from V and 3 bases from J, with 22 bases between. The CDR3 is 15 amino acids. Germline V gives CDR1 SQVTM, CDR2 ANQGSEA. This chain's CDR3 is CSISSWGEGDTEAFF. The CDR3 DNA follows: TGCAGCATATCCTCTTGGGGGGAAGGGGACACTGAAGCTTTCTTT. Complete variable domain (other parts from reference TRBV29-1 and TRBJ1-1): SAVISQKPSRDICQRGTSLTIQCQVDSQVTMMFWYRQQPGQSLTLIATANQGSEATYESGFVIDKFPISRPNLTFSTLTVSNMSPEDSSIYLCSISSWGEGDTEAFFGQGTRLTVV.

The V call is TRBV19, the J call TRBJ1-2; 8 bases match TRBD1. Losses at the gene ends were 5 bases for V and 8 bases for J; bases not matched to a gene: 10. This CDR3 is built from 14 residues. Germline loops: CDR1 LNHDA, CDR2 SQIVND (reference sequence). CDR3 loop: CASSFDRGVNGYTF. The CDR3 DNA reads as TGTGCCAGTAGTTTCGACAGGGGAGTGAACGGCTACACCTTC.

V gene TRBV29-1 combines with J gene TRBJ1-5, with TRBD1 as a possible D gene (5 bases). V gave up 7 bases and J gave up 6 bases, with 19 bases separating them. This CDR3 is built from 14 residues. The germline V gene has CDR1 SQVTM and CDR2 ANQGSEA. CDR3 amino acids: CSARMGEVGQPQHF. The DNA of the CDR3 is TGCAGCGCCCGCATGGGGGAGGTGGGTCAGCCCCAGCATTTT.

The genes are TRBV7-9 and TRBJ2-1; D unclear. The CDR3 has 14 residues. V lost 2 bases and J lost 6, with 11 bases in between. Germline V CDR1 and CDR2: SEHNR, FQNEAQ (reference sequence). The DNA for the CDR3 is TGTGCCAGCAGCTTAAATCCCCTAGTCAATGAGCAGTTCTTC. It specifies CASSLNPLVNEQFF.

The chain recombines TRBV27 with TRBJ2-3; D is uncertain. V was trimmed by 5 bases and J by 6 bases, leaving 24 bases between them. The CDR3 runs 17 residues. The germline V gene encodes CDR1 MNHEY and CDR2 SMNVEV (reference sequence). CDR3 nucleotides: TGTGCCAGCAGTCCCTTTGGTGGACCTAAAAAAGGGGATACGCAGTATTTT. Amino acids: CASSPFGGPKKGDTQYF.

Remarks on this clone: Other DNA sequences in the same sample also yield this CDR3. V and J are TRBV7-9 and TRBJ2-7; D is perhaps TRBD1 or TRBD2 (5 bases each). Trimming took off 8 bases at V and 1 base at J, with 9 bases between the two ends. Germline V gene sequence: CDR1 SEHNR, CDR2 FQNEAQ (reference sequence). The CDR3 length is 12 residues. CDR3: CASGDGSYEQYF. DNA of the CDR3: TGTGCCAGCGGGGACGGATCCTACGAGCAGTACTTC.

V gene TRBV18 combines with J gene TRBJ1-6; 9 bases agree with TRBD1. With 8 bases clipped from V and 10 bases from J, the junction kept 12 bases outside the gene matches. The CDR3 is made up of 15 amino acids. Germline values: CDR1 KGHSH, CDR2 LQKENI. The CDR3 spells CASQRDRVRESPLHF. Written as DNA, the CDR3 is TGTGCCAGCCAGCGGGACAGGGTGAGGGAATCACCCCTCCACTTT.

V and J are TRBV29-1 and TRBJ1-6; maybe TRBD1 (5 bases). Germline CDR1 and CDR2: SQVTM and ANQGSEA. There are 13 residues in the CDR3. V dropped 6 bases and J dropped 11 bases, with 17 bases sitting between them. CDR3 region: CSVPSGTYPPLHF. DNA of the CDR3: TGCAGCGTCCCTTCCGGGACCTACCCACCCCTCCACTTT. Full variable domain (outside the CDR3, taken from reference TRBV29-1 and TRBJ1-6): SAVISQKPSRDICQRGTSLTIQCQVDSQVTMMFWYRQQPGQSLTLIATANQGSEATYESGFVIDKFPISRPNLTFSTLTVSNMSPEDSSIYLCSVPSGTYPPLHFGNGTRLTVT.

This rearrangement joins TRBV29-1 to TRBJ1-2; D not certain. Trimming left V 4 bases short and J 7 bases short, with 10 bases between. The germline V gene encodes CDR1 SQVTM and CDR2 ANQGSEA. The CDR3 spans 11 residues. The CDR3 is CSVGGPGGYTF. DNA of the CDR3: TGCAGCGTTGGAGGTCCGGGTGGCTACACCTTC.

This clone came up a few times. For the CDR3, the DNA is TGTGCCAGCAGCGCCGACAGGGTAGGGCTTAAAAATTCACCCCTCCACTTT. Amino acid sequence: CASSADRVGLKNSPLHF. The chain has TRBV7-2 and TRBJ1-6, with 7 bases that match TRBD1. After removal of 5 bases from V and 7 bases from J, the junction contained 14 bases not matched to a gene. The CDR3 is 17 amino acids. Germline CDR1 SGHTA, CDR2 FQGNSA.

The gene calls are TRBV4-3 and TRBJ1-1; D is ambiguous. The CDR3 extends over 14 amino acids. CDR1 is LGHNA, CDR2 YSLEER, per germline. V was clipped by 0 bases and J by 4 bases, with 9 bases between them. In DNA form, the CDR3 reads TGCGCCAGCAGCCAAGATCTTTGGTCCACTGAAGCTTTCTTT. It is translated as CASSQDLWSTEAFF.

The rearrangement links TRBV6-5 to TRBJ1-1; D may be TRBD1 (6 bases). Germline CDR1 MNHEY, CDR2 SVGAGI. The germline V and J ends were trimmed by 6 bases and 4 bases, with 15 bases remaining between them. The CDR3 is made up of 14 amino acids. The CDR3 bases are TGTGCCAGCAGCCCTTTTTGGGGGGCCACTGAAGCTTTCTTT. Translated, it gives CASSPFWGATEAFF.

This clone was observed a few times. The chain joins TRBV5-1 to TRBJ1-6, with 7 bases fitting TRBD1. The CDR3 extends over 14 amino acids. Germline CDR1 SGHRS, CDR2 YFSETQ. Trimming removed 4 bases from V and 7 bases from J; junction bases left unmatched: 5. CDR3 sequence (DNA): TGCGCCAGCAGCGCGGGGACAGTCAATTCACCCCTCCACTTT. Its translation is CASSAGTVNSPLHF.